The rows below give T cell receptor beta chains drawn from one sample of a study of shared clonotypes between healthy human individuals. Only in-frame clones appear in the TCRdb table, and some are missing; sequencing was by immunoSEQ multiplex PCR. The sample yields roughly 510,000 clones, around 79% seen once. Material: PBMCs. These receptors all stem from a woman in her forties in good health. Some clones in this sample may be carry-over from other donors' samples. Each CDR3 is given with its conserved first and last residue. The D gene is left open where the match is weak. Clone size, where shown, is once, few, many, or a class for clones that have expanded.

CASSGPQRSAYEQYF,TGCGCCAGCAGTGGACCGCAGCGGAGCGCCTACGAGCAGTACTTC,-,TRBJ2-7,-,TRBV10-1
CASSQGGLSTGELFF,TGCGCCAGCAGCCAAGGGGGCCTATCCACCGGGGAGCTGTTTTTT,-,TRBJ2-2,-,TRBV4-3
CASSLAGGSNEKLFF,TGTGCCAGCAGCCTGGCAGGCGGATCTAATGAAAAACTGTTTTTT,-,TRBJ1-4,-,TRBV28
CASSGISGNVRYEQFF,TGTGCCAGCAGCGGGATTAGCGGGAACGTCCGGTATGAGCAGTTCTTC,few,TRBJ2-1,TRBD2,TRBV7-2
CASSLGGRSDTQYF,TGTGCCAGCAGTTTGGGGGGGCGATCAGATACGCAGTATTTT,-,TRBJ2-3,-,TRBV28
CASSQDSVVAGGSYEQYF,TGTGCCAGCAGCCAAGATTCGGTTGTGGCGGGAGGGTCCTACGAGCAGTACTTC,-,TRBJ2-7,TRBD2,TRBV4-2
CASSVGPAAAYNEQFF,TGTGCCAGCAGTGTTGGCCCCGCTGCGGCTTACAATGAGCAGTTCTTC,-,TRBJ2-1,-,TRBV6-4
CASSPQGLAGDPYEQYF,TGTGCCAGCAGCCCGCAGGGGCTAGCGGGAGATCCGTACGAGCAGTACTTC,few,TRBJ2-7,TRBD2,TRBV5-5
CASRTGRGPYEQYF,TGCGCCAGCAGAACCGGGAGGGGTCCCTACGAGCAGTACTTC,-,TRBJ2-7,TRBD2,TRBV10-2
CASSEADVSGNTIYF,TGTGCCAGCAGTGAAGCGGACGTTTCCGGAAACACCATATATTTT,-,TRBJ1-3,-,TRBV6-1
CASSWSGRDQETQYF,TGTGCCAGCAGCTGGAGCGGGAGGGACCAAGAGACCCAGTACTTC,few,TRBJ2-5,TRBD2,TRBV6-5
CASSAPQGSFSF,TGTGCCAGCAGTGCGCCACAGGGATCCTTCTCCTTC,-,TRBJ2-7,-,TRBV27
CASSLIGAGETQYF,TGCGCCAGCAGCTTGATCGGGGCGGGGGAGACCCAGTACTTC,-,TRBJ2-5,-,TRBV5-1
CASSPLTTGQGNYGYTF,TGTGCCAGCAGCCCACTCACTACGGGACAGGGAAACTATGGCTACACCTTC,-,TRBJ1-2,TRBD1,TRBV14
CAWSADAGANVLTF,TGTGCCTGGAGTGCCGACGCCGGGGCCAACGTCCTGACTTTC,many,TRBJ2-6,-,TRBV30
CASRQGQVNTEAFF,TGTGCCAGCAGGCAGGGACAGGTGAACACTGAAGCTTTCTTT,-,TRBJ1-1,TRBD1,TRBV6-6
CASSLGLGQGNQPQHF,TGTGCCAGCAGTTTAGGTTTAGGGCAGGGAAATCAGCCCCAGCATTTT,-,TRBJ1-5,-,TRBV28
CASSQPGPPGLAGQETQYF,TGCGCCAGCAGTCAGCCCGGGCCGCCAGGACTAGCGGGACAAGAGACCCAGTACTTC,-,TRBJ2-5,TRBD2,TRBV23-1
CASSPGLAGAYEQYF,TGTGCCAGCTCACCCGGACTAGCGGGAGCCTACGAGCAGTACTTC,-,TRBJ2-7,TRBD2,TRBV18
CAISGSREGETQYF,TGTGCCATCAGTGGCAGTAGGGAAGGGGAGACCCAGTACTTC,-,TRBJ2-5,-,TRBV10-3
CASSLVGALGVEAFF,TGCGCCAGCAGCTTGGTAGGGGCGTTAGGGGTTGAAGCTTTCTTT,-,TRBJ1-1,-,TRBV5-1
CASSFPQQGMTYEQYF,TGTGCCAGCAGCTTCCCGCAGCAGGGAATGACCTACGAGCAGTACTTC,-,TRBJ2-7,-,TRBV7-3
CASSLGPAATYEQYF,TGTGCCAGCAGCTTGGGCCCAGCGGCGACCTACGAGCAGTACTTC,once,TRBJ2-7,-,TRBV5-6
CASSLWRAGNTIYF,TGTGCCAGCAGTTTGTGGAGGGCTGGAAACACCATATATTTT,few,TRBJ1-3,-,TRBV28
CASSYCEQYF,TGTGCCAGCAGTTACTGCGAGCAGTACTTC,-,TRBJ2-7,-,TRBV6-6
CASSLDWDPNTEAFF,TGTGCCAGCAGCTTAGATTGGGACCCAAACACTGAAGCTTTCTTT,-,TRBJ1-1,-,TRBV11-1
CASAAGHSYEQYF,TGTGCCAGTGCGGCGGGACACTCCTACGAGCAGTACTTC,-,TRBJ2-7,-,TRBV19
CASSDPDRHPNEQYF,TGTGCCAGCAGTGATCCGGACAGGCACCCCAACGAGCAGTACTTC,-,TRBJ2-7,TRBD1,TRBV2
CASTPDWGSSYEQYF,TGTGCCAGCACTCCGGACTGGGGGAGCTCCTACGAGCAGTACTTC,-,TRBJ2-7,-,TRBV28